This T cell receptor (beta chain) originates from a study of OX40 agonist ivuxolimab in advanced cancers. Study-wide context: Ivuxolimab, which targeted the costimulatory receptor OX40 (CD134), was an agonistic, fully human IgG2 monoclonal antibody. Peripheral TCRbeta sequencing aimed to test whether ivuxolimab altered TCR sequence diversity and caused clonal T-cell expansion. Intravenous ivuxolimab was administered to patients every 2 weeks at six dose levels: 0.01, 0.1, 0.3, 1.5, 3 and 10 mg/kg. The paper covers the monotherapy dose-escalation part of the phase I ivuxolimab trial, which included N = 52 patients. Of the approximately 50 patients in dose escalation, about 20 had hepatocellular carcinoma, some 15 had melanoma, 9 had renal cell carcinoma and 9 had head and neck cancer. Partial responses occurred in three dose-escalation patients: two with cutaneous melanoma and one with hepatocellular carcinoma. In the dose-escalation cohort, about four fifths of patients were male, and the mean age was around 60 years with a range of roughly 20 to 85. Prior anti-PD-1, anti-PD-L1 or anti-CTLA-4 therapy was permitted, and approximately 40% of dose-escalation patients had received checkpoint inhibitors. Summary of the overall study and its limitations: In the 0.1-3.0 mg/kg groups, partial responders were among the patients with the lowest normalized peripheral clonal expansion, particularly in CD8+ T cells. The antigen specificity of the peripheral T cells that underwent clonal expansion was not determined. After ivuxolimab, more expanded clones were found on average in CD8+ T cells than in CD4+ T cells. Low levels of normalized T-cell clonal expansion were also shown by some nonresponding patients. At doses of 0.1 to 3.0 mg/kg, clonal expansion of both CD4+ and CD8+ T cells in blood was seen between baseline and week 6.

The trial excluded patients who had a history of autoimmune disease or who were on systemic immunosuppression. Peripheral blood for TCR sequencing was collected from all dose cohorts at baseline, on cycle 4 day 1, and on cycle 7 day 1. The samples were drawn from a first-in-human, open-label, multicenter phase I dose-escalation trial of ivuxolimab. Adults with locally advanced or metastatic head and neck squamous cell, hepatocellular, melanoma or renal cell carcinoma were enrolled in the trial. Before TCR sequencing, CD4+ T cells and CD8+ T cells were sorted from peripheral blood as separate populations. To sequence the TCRbeta CDR3 region, genomic DNA was isolated from the sorted cells. The immunoSEQ Assay was used to sequence the TCRbeta CDR3 regions. The immuneACCESS repertoire file appears here via TCRdb, limited to in-frame rearrangements. These files lack a portion of the clones; in checked studies, under half of the deficit traces to unresolved V genes, and the cause of the others is not known. This sample has 75,000 to 100,000 clones in its table, and more than 80% of those were observed once. The ten largest account for approximately 5.5% of the sample.

V is pruned by 6 bases and J by 3 bases, leaving 5 bases of the junction without a gene match. CDR1 and CDR2 are drawn from the germline V gene: MNHNS, SASEGT. The CDR3 runs 13 amino acids, cysteine and phenylalanine included. Of the read, only the CDR3 DNA is kept; its 39 bases are in frame from base 1. About this clone: The antigen this receptor binds is unknown. It has no much larger one-base neighbor in the sample; base qualities were not kept.

This TCR was sampled from an adult with an advanced solid tumor such as melanoma, head and neck, liver or kidney cancer. Sequencing used CD4+ or CD8+ T cells sorted from blood, obtained in a trial of the OX40 agonist ivuxolimab. The receptor chain draws on TRBV6-1 and TRBJ2-7; 7 of the junction bases match TRBD2. The CDR3 sequence is CASRAGLSYEQYF. The nucleotide sequence reads as follows: TGTGCCAGCAGAGCGGGGTTGAGCTACGAGCAGTACTTC.